The rows below give T cell receptor beta chains drawn from one sample of a study of blood T cell repertoires in COVID-19. The table came from immunoSEQ multiplex PCR; TCRdb's copy has only in-frame clones and leaves some out. Altogether around 95,000 clones are present, roughly 84% being singletons, with the ten largest covering 9.5% to 15%. The sequencing sample was made of peripheral blood. The source is a human donor in a cohort sampled during active COVID-19. Both conserved end residues are part of each CDR3. A D gene is named only where the DNA matches it firmly. Clone sizes are given selectively: once, few, many, or a class where the clone is expanded.

v_gene: TRBV3-1/TRBV3-2; j_gene: TRBJ1-2; d_gene: TRBD1; abundance: NA; CDR3nt: TGTGCCAGCAGCCAGACTTCCGGGACAGGACTCTCTGGCTACACCTTC; CDR3aa: CASSQTSGTGLSGYTF
v_gene: TRBV15; j_gene: TRBJ2-2; d_gene: TRBD2; abundance: NA; CDR3nt: TGTGCCACCAGCAGAGAAGCGGGGGGCCCCGTTACCGGGGAGCTGTTTTTT; CDR3aa: CATSREAGGPVTGELFF
v_gene: TRBV27; j_gene: TRBJ2-1; d_gene: TRBD2; abundance: NA; CDR3nt: TGTGCCAGCAGTTTATGGGGACTAGCGGGAGTTGAGCAGTTCTTC; CDR3aa: CASSLWGLAGVEQFF
v_gene: TRBV19; j_gene: TRBJ2-7; d_gene: NA; abundance: few; CDR3nt: TGTGCCAGTAGCCCCGTCCCCCCGAAAGGGAGCGAGCAGTACTTC; CDR3aa: CASSPVPPKGSEQYF
v_gene: TRBV6-5; j_gene: TRBJ1-2; d_gene: TRBD1; abundance: NA; CDR3nt: TGTGCCAGCAGGACAGGGGGTTATGGCTACACCTTC; CDR3aa: CASRTGGYGYTF
v_gene: TRBV4-1; j_gene: TRBJ1-2; d_gene: NA; abundance: NA; CDR3nt: TGCGCCAGCAGCCAAGGAGATAACTATGGCTACACCTTC; CDR3aa: CASSQGDNYGYTF
v_gene: TRBV5-1; j_gene: TRBJ1-1; d_gene: NA; abundance: NA; CDR3nt: TGCGCCAGCAGCATCCAGACAGGCGGGTGGGCTGAAGCTTTCTTT; CDR3aa: CASSIQTGGWAEAFF
v_gene: TRBV6-2/TRBV6-3; j_gene: TRBJ2-7; d_gene: TRBD1; abundance: NA; CDR3nt: TGTGCCAGCAGTCCAGGGACAGGGATACACGAGCAGTACTTC; CDR3aa: CASSPGTGIHEQYF
v_gene: TRBV4-3; j_gene: TRBJ1-4; d_gene: NA; abundance: NA; CDR3nt: TGCGCCAGCAGCCAAGGGTCCCGGGGGGGGCGGGGAGTAGAAAAACTGTTTTTT; CDR3aa: CASSQGSRGGRGVEKLFF
v_gene: TRBV10-2; j_gene: TRBJ2-2; d_gene: TRBD1; abundance: NA; CDR3nt: TGCGCCAGCATTCCGACAGGGTTGGGCACCGGGGAGCTGTTTTTT; CDR3aa: CASIPTGLGTGELFF
v_gene: TRBV3-1/TRBV3-2; j_gene: TRBJ2-3; d_gene: TRBD2; abundance: NA; CDR3nt: TGTGCCAGCAGCCACGCGCTAGCGGCCGCGGGCACAGATACGCAGTATTTT; CDR3aa: CASSHALAAAGTDTQYF
v_gene: TRBV7-9; j_gene: TRBJ2-5; d_gene: TRBD2; abundance: NA; CDR3nt: TGTGCCAGCAGCTCGGGACTAGCGGGACACCAAGAGACCCAGTACTTC; CDR3aa: CASSSGLAGHQETQYF
v_gene: TRBV15; j_gene: TRBJ1-4; d_gene: NA; abundance: NA; CDR3nt: TGTGCCACCAGCAGACCGTATGAAAAACTGTTTTTT; CDR3aa: CATSRPYEKLFF
v_gene: TRBV19; j_gene: TRBJ2-7; d_gene: NA; abundance: NA; CDR3nt: TGTGCCAGTAGTATTACAGGGACCTACGAGCAGTACTTC; CDR3aa: CASSITGTYEQYF
v_gene: TRBV7-2; j_gene: TRBJ1-2; d_gene: TRBD1; abundance: NA; CDR3nt: TGTGCCGCCGGGCGGCAGGGGGTCTATGGCTACACCTTC; CDR3aa: CAAGRQGVYGYTF
v_gene: TRBV7-9; j_gene: TRBJ1-1; d_gene: NA; abundance: NA; CDR3nt: TGTGCCAGCAGCCCCAAAACGGGTACTGAAGCTTTCTTT; CDR3aa: CASSPKTGTEAFF
v_gene: TRBV7-2; j_gene: TRBJ1-4; d_gene: NA; abundance: NA; CDR3nt: TGTGCCAGCAGCTTGGGGGCCAACGAAAAACTGTTTTTT; CDR3aa: CASSLGANEKLFF
v_gene: TRBV19; j_gene: TRBJ2-7; d_gene: NA; abundance: NA; CDR3nt: TGTGCCAGTAGTACAGGGACACGATACTACGAGCAGTACTTC; CDR3aa: CASSTGTRYYEQYF
v_gene: TRBV18; j_gene: TRBJ2-7; d_gene: TRBD1; abundance: few; CDR3nt: TGTGCCAGCTCATTTTTCCGGGACAGCTACGAGCAGTACTTC; CDR3aa: CASSFFRDSYEQYF
v_gene: TRBV2; j_gene: TRBJ2-3; d_gene: TRBD1; abundance: NA; CDR3nt: TGTGCCAGCCGGGACAGAACAGATACGCAGTATTTT; CDR3aa: CASRDRTDTQYF
v_gene: TRBV3-1/TRBV3-2; j_gene: TRBJ1-3; d_gene: NA; abundance: NA; CDR3nt: TGTGCCAGCAGCCAAGATCACTCTGGAAACACCATATATTTT; CDR3aa: CASSQDHSGNTIYF
v_gene: TRBV6-5; j_gene: TRBJ2-3; d_gene: TRBD2; abundance: NA; CDR3nt: TGTGCCACTAAACTCCGGGGGGGCTCGGATACGCAGTATTTT; CDR3aa: CATKLRGGSDTQYF